The 14 T cell receptor beta chains given below trace back to one sample, sequenced in a study of a mutant IDH1 vaccine in newly diagnosed glioma. The antigens of these receptors remain unknown. Time point indicated: week 11, during vaccination. The study gave 300 ug of mutant IDH1 20-mer peptide per vaccine dose, with topical imiquimod. Sequencing was performed with immunoSEQ multiplex PCR; in TCRdb, only in-frame clones are kept and a portion is missing. This table has about 25,000 clones, just over 70% appearing once. This sample comprised peripheral blood mononuclear cells (PBMCs), obtained from a glioma patient whose treatment included an IDH1 peptide vaccine. The receptor source for this set is a man aged 18 to 29 with glioma. Some clones in this sample may be carry-over from other donors' samples.

The rearrangement joins TRBV7-9 to TRBJ1-2; no clear D. V dropped 1 base and J dropped 12 bases, with 12 bases sitting between them. Germline-derived CDR1 and CDR2 are SEHNR and FQNEAQ (reference sequence). The CDR3 runs to 12 residues. The CDR3 DNA sequence: TGTGCCAGCAGCTTAGTCGGTCGGGCGAACACCTTC. The encoded protein is CASSLVGRANTF. The complete variable domain, with remaining parts taken from reference TRBV7-9 and TRBJ1-2, reads DTGVSQNPRHKITKRGQNVTFRCDPISEHNRLYWYRQTLGQGPEFLTYFQNEAQLEKSRLLSDRFSAERPKGSFSTLEIQRTEQGDSAMYLCASSLVGRANTFGSGTRLTVV.

The CDR3 coding sequence is TGCGCCAGCAGCTTAGGCGGGAGGACCGACGAGCAGTACTTC. Protein: CASSLGGRTDEQYF. The chain combines TRBV5-1 with TRBJ2-7; TRBD2 matches 8 bases. V dropped 2 bases and J dropped 5; count of bases not matched to a gene: 6. Germline CDR1 reads SGHRS; CDR2 reads YFSETQ. The CDR3 is made up of 14 amino acids.

This clone occurred once. The rearrangement joins TRBV7-2 to TRBJ2-3; 7 nucleotides agree with TRBD2. The CDR3 is 14 residues long. CDR1 is SGHTA, CDR2 FQGNSA, per germline. Trimming took 5 bases from V and 4 from J; bases not matched to a gene: 6. The CDR3 sequence is CASSLRDYPDTQYF. The CDR3 DNA sequence: TGTGCCAGCAGCCTCCGGGACTACCCAGATACGCAGTATTTT.

This chain connects TRBV6-5 to TRBJ1-2; weak D call: TRBD1 (6 bases). The CDR3 is 14 residues long. Germline V gene lookup returns CDR1 MNHEY and CDR2 SVGAGI. V lost 2 bases to trimming and J lost 4 bases, with 11 bases between them. The chain's CDR3 is CASSYRDKGYGYTF. The CDR3 DNA reads TGTGCCAGCAGTTACCGGGACAAGGGCTATGGCTACACCTTC.

The chain has TRBV6-5 and TRBJ2-2; D gene unclear. There are 15 residues in the CDR3. CDR1 and CDR2 from the germline V gene are MNHEY and SVGAGI. V was trimmed by 3 bases and J by 2 bases, leaving 10 bases between them. As DNA, the CDR3 is TGTGCCAGCAGTTATAGCCTTTCCAACACCGGGGAGCTGTTTTTT. Its protein product is CASSYSLSNTGELFF.

CDR3 protein: CASSPRTGWAFF. CDR3 nucleotides: TGTGCCAGCAGCCCCCGGACGGGTTGGGCTTTCTTT. The chain couples TRBV11-1 to TRBJ1-1; D ambiguous. CDR3 size: 12 residues. Germline V gene sequence: CDR1 SGHAT, CDR2 FQDESV (reference sequence). V was clipped by 5 bases and J by 11 bases, with 15 bases between them. The full variable domain, rest sourced from reference TRBV11-1 and TRBJ1-1, is EAEVAQSPRYKITEKSQAVAFWCDPISGHATLYWYRQILGQGPELLVQFQDESVVDDSQLPKDRFSAERLKGVDSTLKIQPAELGDSAMYLCASSPRTGWAFFGQGTRLTVV.

The V and J genes are TRBV14 and TRBJ1-2; D is undetermined. This CDR3 has 15 residues. The V and J ends lost 0 bases and 5 bases respectively, with 13 bases between them. Germline V gene sequence: CDR1 SGHDN, CDR2 FVKESK. In nucleotides, the CDR3 is TGTGCCAGCAGCCAAGACCCCAACCGATTTTATGGCTACACCTTC. Translating gives CASSQDPNRFYGYTF.

The chain has TRBV7-9 and TRBJ2-2; D call uncertain. There are 13 residues in the CDR3. The V and J ends lost 5 bases and 10 bases respectively, with 14 bases between them. The germline CDR1 and CDR2 sequences are SEHNR and FQNEAQ (reference sequence). CDR3 in DNA: TGTGCCAGCAGCCGCGATCCCCAAGTGGAGCTGTTTTTT. It specifies CASSRDPQVELFF.

This chain joins TRBV7-8 and TRBJ1-2; 8 bases are shared with TRBD1. V shed 3 bases and J 8 bases; nucleotides not matched to a gene: 17. CDR3 length: 17 residues. CDR1 and CDR2 (germline): SGHVS, FQNEAQ. For the CDR3, the DNA is TGTGCCAGCAGCTTGGTCACCGGGACAGGAGACGTGAGGGGCTACACCTTC. Its translation: CASSLVTGTGDVRGYTF. The variable domain in full, completed from reference TRBV7-8 and TRBJ1-2, reads GAGVSQSPRYKVAKRGQDVALRCDPISGHVSLFWYQQALGQGPEFLTYFQNEAQLDKSGLPSDRFFAERPEGSVSTLKIQRTQQEDSAVYLCASSLVTGTGDVRGYTFGSGTRLTVV.

The chain uses TRBV19 and TRBJ2-7; D unresolved. This CDR3 contains 15 residues. V was clipped by 4 bases and J by 1 base, with 14 bases between them. Germline V gene lookup returns CDR1 LNHDA and CDR2 SQIVND (reference sequence). CDR3 residues: CASSRGKAGSYEQYF. CDR3 bases: TGTGCCAGTAGTAGGGGTAAGGCAGGATCCTACGAGCAGTACTTC. The full variable domain, its missing parts supplied by reference TRBV19 and TRBJ2-7, is DGGITQSPKYLFRKEGQNVTLSCEQNLNHDAMYWYRQDPGQGLRLIYYSQIVNDFQKGDIAEGYSVSREKKESFPLTVTSAQKNPTAFYLCASSRGKAGSYEQYFGPGTRLTVT.

The chain carries TRBV7-9 and TRBJ2-7; a possible D gene is TRBD1 (6 bases). The CDR3 spans 16 residues. Germline CDR1 reads SEHNR; CDR2 reads FQNEAQ (reference sequence). Deletions cut 5 bases from V and 0 bases from J, with 17 bases between. The DNA of the CDR3 is TGTGCCAGCAGCACTAGTGGCCGGGACAACTCCTACGAGCAGTACTTC. Its translation: CASSTSGRDNSYEQYF.

This clone was observed once. V and J are TRBV15 and TRBJ2-3; 7 bases line up with TRBD2. V lost 3 bases and J lost 6; bases outside the gene matches: 15. This CDR3 contains 17 residues. Germline values: CDR1 LNHNV, CDR2 YYDKDF (reference sequence). The CDR3 coding sequence is TGTGCCACCAGCAGGGTTCGGACTAGTCAAAGGGTGGATACGCAGTATTTT. This encodes CATSRVRTSQRVDTQYF.

The rearrangement links TRBV27 to TRBJ1-1; possible D gene TRBD1, 5 bases. Trimming shortened V by 6 bases and J by 5 bases, and 13 bases separated the two germline ends. Germline-derived CDR1 and CDR2 are MNHEY and SMNVEV (reference sequence). The CDR3 has 13 residues. The CDR3 nucleotides read TGTGCCAGCAGCCCCGGGGGAGGGACTGAAGCTTTCTTT. This encodes CASSPGGGTEAFF.

This clone came up a few times. This rearrangement joins TRBV2 to TRBJ2-7; no reliable D call. The CDR3 is 15 residues long. The V gene's germline CDR1 is SNHLY and CDR2 FYNNEI. Trimming left V 2 bases short and J 0 bases short, with 11 bases between. The DNA of the CDR3 is TGTGCCAGCAGTGAATCGATGGGCGACTCCTACGAGCAGTACTTC. Translating it yields CASSESMGDSYEQYF.